The clone carrying this T cell receptor (beta chain) was observed at least ten times. TCRdb itself ran the RT-PCR reads through MiXCR, one entry per CDR3 protein. This table holds tens of thousands of distinct CDR3 sequences, roughly a third found once. This sample is drawn from a study of patients and donors after allogeneic stem cell transplantation. The V segment lost 4 bases and the J segment 4 bases; nucleotides outside the gene matches: 6. This CDR3 region has 15 residues. This chain links TRBV12-3 or TRBV12-4 with TRBJ1-3; the match to TRBD1 covers 8 bases. This sequence was found in a human donor who was either an allogeneic HSCT recipient or a stem cell or donor lymphocyte infusion donor (not recorded which). It is not recorded whose cells these are; they may come from a transplant donor. What was sequenced was blood, either unsorted or a sorted T cell fraction (not recorded which). In nucleotides, the CDR3 is TGTGCCAGCAGTTCGAGGACAGGGTCAGGAAACACCATATATTTT. The encoded protein is CASSSRTGSGNTIYF.